This TCR beta chain derives from a study of blood T cell repertoires in COVID-19. Germline lookup yields CDR1 KGHDR and CDR2 SFDVKD. The CDR3 length is 15 residues. The V end was cut by 4 bases, the J end by 2 bases, with 8 bases between. Profiling relied on immunoSEQ multiplex PCR, and the TCRdb table lists in-frame clones only, not all of them. Of over 200,000 clones in the sample, 87% were seen once. The genes are TRBV24-1 and TRBJ2-6, with D maybe TRBD1 (6 bases). This sequence was found in a man aged 55 to 70 who had recovered from COVID-19. The sequenced material came from peripheral blood. This CDR3 is CATSEQGTGANVLTF. The DNA of the CDR3 is TGTGCCACCAGTGAACAGGGAACTGGGGCCAACGTCCTGACTTTC.